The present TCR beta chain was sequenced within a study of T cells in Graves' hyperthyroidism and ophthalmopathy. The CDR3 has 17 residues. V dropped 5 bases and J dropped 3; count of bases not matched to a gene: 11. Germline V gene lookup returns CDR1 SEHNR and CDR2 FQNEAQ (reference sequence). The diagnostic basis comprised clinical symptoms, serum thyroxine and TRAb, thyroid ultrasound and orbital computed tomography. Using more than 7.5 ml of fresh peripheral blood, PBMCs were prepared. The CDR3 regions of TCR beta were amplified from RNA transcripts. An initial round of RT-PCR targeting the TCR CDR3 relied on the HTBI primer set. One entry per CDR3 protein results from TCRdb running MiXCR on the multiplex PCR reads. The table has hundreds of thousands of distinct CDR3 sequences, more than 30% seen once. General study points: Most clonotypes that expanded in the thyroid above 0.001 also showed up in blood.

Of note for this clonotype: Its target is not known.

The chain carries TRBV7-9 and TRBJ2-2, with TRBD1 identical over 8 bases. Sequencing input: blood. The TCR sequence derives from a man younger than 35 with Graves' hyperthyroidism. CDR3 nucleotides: TGTGCCAGCAGCAATCAGGGGGCAGGGGGCTACACCGGGGAGCTGTTTTTT. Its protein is CASSNQGAGGYTGELFF.